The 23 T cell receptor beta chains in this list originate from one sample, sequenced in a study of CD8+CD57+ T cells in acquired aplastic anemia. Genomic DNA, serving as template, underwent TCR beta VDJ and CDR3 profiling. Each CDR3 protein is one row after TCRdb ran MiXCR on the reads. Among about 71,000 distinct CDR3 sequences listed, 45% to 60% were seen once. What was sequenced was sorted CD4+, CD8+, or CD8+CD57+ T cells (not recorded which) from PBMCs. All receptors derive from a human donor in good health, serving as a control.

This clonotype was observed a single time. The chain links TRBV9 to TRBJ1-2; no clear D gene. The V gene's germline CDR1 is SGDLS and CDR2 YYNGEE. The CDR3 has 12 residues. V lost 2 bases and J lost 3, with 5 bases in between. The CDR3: CASSVSDYGYTF. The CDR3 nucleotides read TGTGCCAGCAGCGTCAGTGACTATGGCTACACCTTC.

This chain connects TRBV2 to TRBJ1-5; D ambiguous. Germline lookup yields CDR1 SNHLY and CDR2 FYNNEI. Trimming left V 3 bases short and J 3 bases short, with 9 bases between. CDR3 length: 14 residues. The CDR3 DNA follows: TGTGCCAGCAGTGATATGGGGTCCAATCAGCCCCAGCATTTT. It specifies CASSDMGSNQPQHF.

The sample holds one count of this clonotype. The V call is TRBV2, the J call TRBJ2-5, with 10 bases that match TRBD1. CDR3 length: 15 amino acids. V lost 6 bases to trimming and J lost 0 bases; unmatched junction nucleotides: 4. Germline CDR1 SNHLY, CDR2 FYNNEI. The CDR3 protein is CASSGTGDNQETQYF. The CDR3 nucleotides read TGTGCCAGCAGCGGGACAGGGGATAACCAAGAGACCCAGTACTTC.

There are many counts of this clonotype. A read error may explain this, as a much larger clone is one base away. The CDR3 loop is CASSSVRTEAFF. The DNA for the CDR3 is TGTGCCAGCAGCTCAGTGAGGACTGAAGCTTTCTTT. This rearrangement joins TRBV7-6 to TRBJ1-1; the D is unclear. Trimming pared 4 bases from V and 5 bases from J, leaving 8 bases between. The CDR3 covers 12 residues. Germline CDR1 and CDR2: SGHVS and FNYEAQ.

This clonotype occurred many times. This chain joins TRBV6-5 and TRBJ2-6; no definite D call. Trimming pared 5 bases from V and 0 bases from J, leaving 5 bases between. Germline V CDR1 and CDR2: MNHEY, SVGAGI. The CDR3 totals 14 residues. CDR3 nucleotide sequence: TGTGCCAGCAGTATTATCTCTGGGGCCAACGTCCTGACTTTC. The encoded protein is CASSIISGANVLTF.

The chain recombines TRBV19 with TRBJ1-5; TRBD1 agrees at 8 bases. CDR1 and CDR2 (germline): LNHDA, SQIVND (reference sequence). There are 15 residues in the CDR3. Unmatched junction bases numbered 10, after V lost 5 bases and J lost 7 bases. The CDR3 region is CASSPSDREGQPQHF. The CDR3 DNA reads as TGTGCCAGTAGTCCCTCGGACAGGGAAGGCCAGCCCCAGCATTTT.

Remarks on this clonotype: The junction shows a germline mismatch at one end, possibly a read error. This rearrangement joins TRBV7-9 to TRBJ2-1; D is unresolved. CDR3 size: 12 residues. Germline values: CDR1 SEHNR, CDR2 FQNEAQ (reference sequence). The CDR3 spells CASSLARNEQFF. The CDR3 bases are TGCGCCAGCAGCTTGGCAAGAAATGAGCAGTTCTTC.

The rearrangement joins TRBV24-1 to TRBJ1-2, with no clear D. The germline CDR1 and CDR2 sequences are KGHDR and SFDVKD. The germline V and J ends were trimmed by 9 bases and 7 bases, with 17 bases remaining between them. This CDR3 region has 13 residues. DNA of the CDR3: TGTGCCACCCCTCTTCGTGGACGGATTGGCTACACCTTC. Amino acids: CATPLRGRIGYTF.

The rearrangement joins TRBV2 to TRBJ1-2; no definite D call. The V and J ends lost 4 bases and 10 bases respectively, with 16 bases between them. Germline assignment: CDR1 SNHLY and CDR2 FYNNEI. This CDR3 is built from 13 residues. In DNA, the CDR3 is TGTGCCAGCAGTGTAGAACTTGTCGGTGACTACACCTTC. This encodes CASSVELVGDYTF.

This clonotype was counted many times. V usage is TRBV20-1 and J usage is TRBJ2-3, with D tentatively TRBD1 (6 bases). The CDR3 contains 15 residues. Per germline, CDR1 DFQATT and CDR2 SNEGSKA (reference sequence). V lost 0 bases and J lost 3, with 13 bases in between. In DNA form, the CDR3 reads TGCAGTGCTAGAGACACAGGGTCAGGTACAGATACGCAGTATTTT. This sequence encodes CSARDTGSGTDTQYF.

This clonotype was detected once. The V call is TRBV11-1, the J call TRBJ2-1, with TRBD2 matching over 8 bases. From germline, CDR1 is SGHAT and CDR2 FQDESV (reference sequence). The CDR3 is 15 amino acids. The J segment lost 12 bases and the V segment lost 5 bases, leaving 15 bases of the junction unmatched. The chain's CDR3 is CASSTPMGLDETQFF. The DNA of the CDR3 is TGTGCCAGCAGCACACCGATGGGACTAGACGAGACGCAGTTCTTC.

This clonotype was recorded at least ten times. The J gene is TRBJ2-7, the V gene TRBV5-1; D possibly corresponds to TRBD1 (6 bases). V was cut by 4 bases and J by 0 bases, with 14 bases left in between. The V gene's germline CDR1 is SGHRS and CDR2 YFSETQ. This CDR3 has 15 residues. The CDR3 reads CASSAWDTSSYEQYF. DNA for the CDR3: TGCGCCAGCAGCGCGTGGGACACCTCCTCCTACGAGCAGTACTTC. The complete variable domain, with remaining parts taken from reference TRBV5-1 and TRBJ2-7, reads KAGVTQTPRYLIKTRGQQVTLSCSPISGHRSVSWYQQTPGQGLQFLFEYFSETQRNKGNFPGRFSGRQFSNSRSEMNVSTLELGDSALYLCASSAWDTSSYEQYFGPGTRLTVT.

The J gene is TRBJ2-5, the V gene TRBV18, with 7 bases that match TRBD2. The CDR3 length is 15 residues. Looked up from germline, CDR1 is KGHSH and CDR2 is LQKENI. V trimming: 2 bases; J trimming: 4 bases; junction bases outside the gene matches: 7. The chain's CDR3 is CASSPSGVLGETQYF. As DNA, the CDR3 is TGTGCCAGCTCACCAAGCGGGGTACTAGGAGAGACCCAGTACTTC. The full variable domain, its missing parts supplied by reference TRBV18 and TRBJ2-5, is NAGVMQNPRHLVRRRGQEARLRCSPMKGHSHVYWYRQLPEEGLKFMVYLQKENIIDESGMPKERFSAEFPKEGPSILRIQQVVRGDSAAYFCASSPSGVLGETQYFGPGTRLLVL.

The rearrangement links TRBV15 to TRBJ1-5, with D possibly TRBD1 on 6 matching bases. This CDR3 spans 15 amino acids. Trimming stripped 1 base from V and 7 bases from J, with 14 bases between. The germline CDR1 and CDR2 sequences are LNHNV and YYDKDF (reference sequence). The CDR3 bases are TGTGCCACCAGCAGAGTCGCGTCAGGGGCCCAGCCCCAGCATTTT. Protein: CATSRVASGAQPQHF. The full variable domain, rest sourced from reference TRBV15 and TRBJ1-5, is DAMVIQNPRYQVTQFGKPVTLSCSQTLNHNVMYWYQQKSSQAPKLLFHYYDKDFNNEADTPDNFQSRRPNTSFCFLDIRSPGLGDTAMYLCATSRVASGAQPQHFGDGTRLSIL.

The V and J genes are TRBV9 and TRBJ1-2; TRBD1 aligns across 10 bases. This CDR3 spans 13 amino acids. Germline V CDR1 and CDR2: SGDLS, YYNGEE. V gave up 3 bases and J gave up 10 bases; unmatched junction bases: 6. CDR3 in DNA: TGTGCCAGCAGCGCAGACAGGGGGCTTATCTACACCTTC. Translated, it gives CASSADRGLIYTF.

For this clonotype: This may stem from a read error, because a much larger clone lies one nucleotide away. CDR3 sequence: CASSEGPSENTIYF. The CDR3 DNA sequence: TGTGCCAGCAGCGAGGGCCCCTCTGAAAACACCATATATTTT. This chain uses TRBV5-5 with TRBJ1-3; D gene uncertain. The CDR3 contains 14 residues. In germline, CDR1 is SGHKS, CDR2 YYEKEE (reference sequence).

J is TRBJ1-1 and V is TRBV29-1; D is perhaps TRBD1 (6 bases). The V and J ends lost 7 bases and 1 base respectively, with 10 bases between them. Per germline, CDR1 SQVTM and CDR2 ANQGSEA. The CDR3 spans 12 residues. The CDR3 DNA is TGCAGCGCCGTGGGACAGAACACTGAAGCTTTCTTT. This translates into CSAVGQNTEAFF.

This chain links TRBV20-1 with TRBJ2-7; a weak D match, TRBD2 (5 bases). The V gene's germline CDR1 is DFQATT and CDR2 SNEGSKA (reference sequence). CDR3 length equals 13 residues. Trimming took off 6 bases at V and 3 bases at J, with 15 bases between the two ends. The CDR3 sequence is CSATGSGYYEQYF. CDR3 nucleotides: TGCAGTGCCACTGGGAGTGGTTACTACGAGCAGTACTTC.

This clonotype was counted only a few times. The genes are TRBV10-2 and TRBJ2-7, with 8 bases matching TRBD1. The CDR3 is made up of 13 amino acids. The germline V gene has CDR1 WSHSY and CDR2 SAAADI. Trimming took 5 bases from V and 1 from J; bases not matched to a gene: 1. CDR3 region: CASSWTGSYEQYF. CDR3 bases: TGCGCCAGCAGTTGGACAGGGTCCTACGAGCAGTACTTC.

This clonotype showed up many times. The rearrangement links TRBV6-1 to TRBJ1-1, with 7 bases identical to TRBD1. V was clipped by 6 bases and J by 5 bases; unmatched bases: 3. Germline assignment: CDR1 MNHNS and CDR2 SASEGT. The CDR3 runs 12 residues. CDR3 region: CASRQGVTEAFF. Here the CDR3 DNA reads TGTGCCAGCAGGCAGGGGGTGACTGAAGCTTTCTTT.

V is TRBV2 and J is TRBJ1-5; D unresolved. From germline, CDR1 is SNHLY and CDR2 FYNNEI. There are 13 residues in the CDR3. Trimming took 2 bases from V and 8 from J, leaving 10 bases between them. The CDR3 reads CASSEKVQEPQHF. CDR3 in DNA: TGTGCCAGCAGTGAAAAGGTCCAAGAGCCCCAGCATTTT.

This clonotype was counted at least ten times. DNA for the CDR3: TGCGCCAGCAGTAGTGTTCTGGGTTCGGGGGAGCAGTACTTC. It is translated as CASSSVLGSGEQYF. The rearrangement joins TRBV4-1 to TRBJ2-7; a possible D gene is TRBD2 (5 bases). Germline assignment: CDR1 MGHRA and CDR2 YSYEKL. Trimming shortened V by 6 bases and J by 7 bases, and 19 bases separated the two germline ends. The CDR3 is 14 residues long.

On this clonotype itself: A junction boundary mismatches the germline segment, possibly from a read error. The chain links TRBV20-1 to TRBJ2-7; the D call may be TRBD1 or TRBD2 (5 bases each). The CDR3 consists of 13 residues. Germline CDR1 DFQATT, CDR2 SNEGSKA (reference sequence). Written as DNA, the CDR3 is TGCAGTGCTAGTAACCCATCCGGACCCCGAGGGGAGTTC. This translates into CSASNPSGPRGEF.